Described below is a single T cell receptor (beta chain) sequence and its context. Its antigen remains unidentified. TCR beta VDJ and CDR3 were profiled, and genomic DNA was the template. MiXCR was run by TCRdb on the reads, yielding one entry per CDR3 protein. The sample lists some 150,000 distinct CDR3 sequences; roughly 49% were seen once. This entry is derived from a study of CD8+CD57+ T cells in acquired aplastic anemia. About the study: DNA per sorted CD4+ or CD8+ sample ranged about 0.17 to 27.4 ug, averaging around 3 ug. General study findings and limits: Patients had twenty-nine CD8+ CDR3 sequences in common with controls (the shared set).

In patients chosen for sequencing, flow cytometry had shown CD8+CD57+ cell expansion. Severe acquired aplastic anemia affected all patients. Sampling of blood occurred while the patients had still received no therapy. The TCR originated in a human donor with aplastic anemia. The sample was sorted CD4+, CD8+, or CD8+CD57+ T cells (not recorded which) from PBMCs.

CDR3 protein: CASSAKSYGYTF. The CDR3 nucleotides read TGCGCCAGCAGCGCGAAAAGCTATGGCTACACCTTC. The gene calls are TRBV5-1 and TRBJ1-2; D not certain. CDR1 and CDR2 (germline): SGHRS, YFSETQ. V lost 4 bases and J 4 bases, leaving 8 bases between the germline ends. The CDR3 is 12 residues long.